Sequencing of this T cell receptor (beta chain) was carried out in a study of metastatic and nonmetastatic thyroid tumors. Turning to the study itself: Comparative analysis of repertoires was undertaken across blood and tumor or nodule tissue obtained from malignant and benign thyroid patients. Study findings and constraints: According to reports, the diversity of TCR beta was significantly higher in malignant thyroid tumors than in benign nodules, and this held in both blood and tumor samples.

The CDR3 is 11 amino acids. Trimming left V 4 bases short and J 11 bases short, with 12 bases between. CDR1 and CDR2 (germline): SQVTM, ANQGSEA. Many counts were recorded for this clone. What it binds is unknown. The entire patient cohort was treatment-naive prior to thyroid surgery. TCRdb recomputed clones from the PCR reads via MiXCR. The repertoire has tens of thousands of clones, approximately 20% of them found once; the top ten carry approximately 3.6%. The rearrangement joins TRBV29-1 to TRBJ2-1; D is uncertain. This sequence originates from a male donor with papillary thyroid cancer or a benign thyroid nodule (not recorded which). Some clones in this sample may be carry-over from other donors' samples. Sequenced input: blood. In DNA form, the CDR3 reads TGCAGCGTTGGTATACAATTTCAGCAGTTCTTC. It specifies CSVGIQFQQFF.